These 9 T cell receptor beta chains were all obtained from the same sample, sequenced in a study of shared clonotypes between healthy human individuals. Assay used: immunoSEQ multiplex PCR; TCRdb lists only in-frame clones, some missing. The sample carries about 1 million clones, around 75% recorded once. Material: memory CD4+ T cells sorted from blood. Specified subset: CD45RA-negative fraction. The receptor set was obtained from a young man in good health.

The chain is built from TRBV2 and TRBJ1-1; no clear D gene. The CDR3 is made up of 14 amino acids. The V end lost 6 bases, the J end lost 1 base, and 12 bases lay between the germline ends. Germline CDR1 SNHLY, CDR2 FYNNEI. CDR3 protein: CASSARRENTEAFF. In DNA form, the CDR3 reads TGTGCCAGCAGCGCCCGACGAGAGAACACTGAAGCTTTCTTT.

CDR3 sequence: CASSLGTSGSRTYNEQFF. The DNA for the CDR3 is TGTGCCAGCAGCTTAGGGACTAGCGGGAGCCGCACCTACAATGAGCAGTTCTTC. This rearrangement joins TRBV5-6 to TRBJ2-1; 14 bases fit TRBD2. V lost 2 bases and J lost 2; bases outside the gene matches: 6. The CDR3 loop spans 18 amino acids. The germline V gene encodes CDR1 SGHDT and CDR2 YYEEEE.

DNA for the CDR3: TGTGCCAGCAAAACTCCGGGACAGCCCTACGAGCAGTACTTC. Translated, it gives CASKTPGQPYEQYF. The V call is TRBV28, the J call TRBJ2-7; 7 bases map to TRBD1. This CDR3 comprises 14 residues. V trimming: 7 bases; J trimming: 2 bases; junction bases outside the gene matches: 8. Germline V gene data show CDR1 as MDHEN and CDR2 as SYDVKM.

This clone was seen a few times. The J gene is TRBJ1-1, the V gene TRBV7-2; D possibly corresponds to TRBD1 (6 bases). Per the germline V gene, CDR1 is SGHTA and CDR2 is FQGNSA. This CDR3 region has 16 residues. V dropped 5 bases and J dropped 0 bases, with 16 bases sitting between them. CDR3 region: CASSPQQGLLNTEAFF. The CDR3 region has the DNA TGTGCCAGCAGCCCCCAACAGGGACTCTTGAACACTGAAGCTTTCTTT.

The CDR3 nucleotides are TGTGCCAGTAGTACTGTAGGACAGGGTGGAACAGATACGCAGTATTTT. Translated: CASSTVGQGGTDTQYF. The chain couples TRBV19 to TRBJ2-3, with TRBD1 matching over 8 bases. The CDR3 consists of 16 residues. CDR1 is LNHDA and CDR2 is SQIVND in the germline V gene (reference sequence). V was clipped by 4 bases and J by 3 bases; unmatched bases: 9.

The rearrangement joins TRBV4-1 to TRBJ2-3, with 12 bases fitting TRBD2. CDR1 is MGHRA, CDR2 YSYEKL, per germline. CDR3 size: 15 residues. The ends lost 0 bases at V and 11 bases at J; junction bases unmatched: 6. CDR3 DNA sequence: TGCGCCAGCAGCCAAGATTGGGCTAGCGGGGGGGGGCAGTATTTT. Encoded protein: CASSQDWASGGGQYF.

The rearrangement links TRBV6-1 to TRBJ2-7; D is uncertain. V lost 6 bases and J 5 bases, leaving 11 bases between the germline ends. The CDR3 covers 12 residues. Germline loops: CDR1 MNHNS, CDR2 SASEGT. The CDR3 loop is CASSQTADEQYF. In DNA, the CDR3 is TGTGCCAGCAGCCAGACCGCGGACGAGCAGTACTTC.

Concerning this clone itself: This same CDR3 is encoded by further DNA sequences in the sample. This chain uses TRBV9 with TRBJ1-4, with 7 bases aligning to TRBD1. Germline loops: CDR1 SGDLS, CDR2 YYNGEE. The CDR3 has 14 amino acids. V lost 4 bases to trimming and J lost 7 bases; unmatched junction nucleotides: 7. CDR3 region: CASSPRQGGEKLFF. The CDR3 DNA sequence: TGTGCCAGCAGCCCACGACAGGGCGGTGAAAAACTGTTTTTT.

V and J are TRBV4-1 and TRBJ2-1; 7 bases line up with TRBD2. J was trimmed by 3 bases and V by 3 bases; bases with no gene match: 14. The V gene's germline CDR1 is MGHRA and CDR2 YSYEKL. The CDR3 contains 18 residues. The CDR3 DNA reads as TGCGCCAGCAGCCAGAAGTTTGGGTCTAGCGGAGTCTACAATGAGCAGTTCTTC. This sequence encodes CASSQKFGSSGVYNEQFF.